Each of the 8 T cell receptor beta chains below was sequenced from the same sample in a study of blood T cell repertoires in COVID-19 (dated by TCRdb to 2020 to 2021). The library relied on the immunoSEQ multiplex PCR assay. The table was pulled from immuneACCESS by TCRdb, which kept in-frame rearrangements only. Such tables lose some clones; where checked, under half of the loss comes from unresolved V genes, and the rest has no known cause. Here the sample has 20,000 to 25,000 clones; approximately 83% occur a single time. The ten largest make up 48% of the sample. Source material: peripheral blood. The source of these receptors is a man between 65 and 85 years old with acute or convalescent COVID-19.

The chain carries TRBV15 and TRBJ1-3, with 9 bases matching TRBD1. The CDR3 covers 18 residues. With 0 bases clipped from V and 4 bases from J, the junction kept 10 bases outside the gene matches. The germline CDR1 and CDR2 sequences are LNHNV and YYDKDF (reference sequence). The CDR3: CATSREGTGSVVGNTIYF. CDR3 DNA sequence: TGTGCCACCAGCAGAGAGGGGACAGGGAGTGTGGTGGGAAACACCATATATTTT. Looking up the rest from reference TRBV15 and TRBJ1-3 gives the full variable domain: DAMVIQNPRYQVTQFGKPVTLSCSQTLNHNVMYWYQQKSSQAPKLLFHYYDKDFNNEADTPDNFQSRRPNTSFCFLDIRSPGLGDTAMYLCATSREGTGSVVGNTIYFGEGSWLTVV.

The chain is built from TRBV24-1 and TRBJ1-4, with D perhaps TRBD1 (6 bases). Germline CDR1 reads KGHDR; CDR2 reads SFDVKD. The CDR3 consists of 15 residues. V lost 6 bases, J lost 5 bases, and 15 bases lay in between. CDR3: CATSNPGQGNEKLFF. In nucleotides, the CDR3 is TGTGCCACCAGTAACCCGGGACAAGGGAATGAAAAACTGTTTTTT.

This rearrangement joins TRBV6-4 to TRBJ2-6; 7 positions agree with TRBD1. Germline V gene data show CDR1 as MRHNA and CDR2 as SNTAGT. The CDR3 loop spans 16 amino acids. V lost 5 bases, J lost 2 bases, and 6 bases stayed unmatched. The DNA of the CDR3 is TGTGCCAGCAGTTTCGACAGGGCCGCTGGGGCCAACGTCCTGACTTTC. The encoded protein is CASSFDRAAGANVLTF.

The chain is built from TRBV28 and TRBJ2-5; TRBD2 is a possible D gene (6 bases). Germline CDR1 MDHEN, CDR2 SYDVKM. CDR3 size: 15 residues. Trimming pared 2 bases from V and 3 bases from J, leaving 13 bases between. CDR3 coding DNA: TGTGCCAGCAGTTTAAGAGGGGCGGGGAAAGAGACCCAGTACTTC. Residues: CASSLRGAGKETQYF.

The CDR3 is CASREGRTEAFF. CDR3 nucleotide sequence: TGTGCCAGCCGAGAGGGAAGGACTGAAGCTTTCTTT. This sequence joins TRBV6-5 and TRBJ1-1; no reliable D call. The CDR3 extends over 12 amino acids. V lost 8 bases and J lost 5, with 12 bases in between. The germline gives CDR1 MNHEY, CDR2 SVGAGI.

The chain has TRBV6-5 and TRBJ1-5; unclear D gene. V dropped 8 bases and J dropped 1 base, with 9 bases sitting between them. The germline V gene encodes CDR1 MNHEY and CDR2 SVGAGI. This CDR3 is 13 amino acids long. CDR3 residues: CASSHSSNQPQHF. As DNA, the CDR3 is TGTGCCAGCTCCCACAGCAGCAATCAGCCCCAGCATTTT.

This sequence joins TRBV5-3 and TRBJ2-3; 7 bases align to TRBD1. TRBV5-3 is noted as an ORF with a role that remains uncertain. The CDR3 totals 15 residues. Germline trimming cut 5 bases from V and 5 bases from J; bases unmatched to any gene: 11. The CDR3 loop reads CARRPNRGSKDTQYF. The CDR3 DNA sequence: TGTGCCAGAAGACCCAACAGGGGAAGTAAAGATACGCAGTATTTT.

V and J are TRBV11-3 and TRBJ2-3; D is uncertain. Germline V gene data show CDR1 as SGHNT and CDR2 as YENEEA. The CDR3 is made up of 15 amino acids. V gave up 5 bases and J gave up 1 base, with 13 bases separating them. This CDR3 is CASSREGGGTDTQYF. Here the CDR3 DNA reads TGTGCCAGCAGCCGAGAAGGTGGAGGCACAGATACGCAGTATTTT.